These 10 T cell receptor beta chains were all obtained from the same sample, sequenced in a study of tumor-infiltrating lymphocytes in primary liver carcinoma. Extraction also yielded germline DNA, while blood RNA was obtained from unsorted whole blood. With a constant-region primer, TCR beta cDNA was made from approximately 520 ng of total RNA. Slightly modified ARM-PCR, run as three nested multiplex PCR rounds, produced the TCR beta libraries. In the first two PCR rounds, TRBV1-TRBV30 forward primers were paired with a C-beta reverse primer, and each round lasted approximately 9 cycles. MiXCR, run by TCRdb on the multiplex PCR reads, gives a single entry per CDR3 protein. Here the sample spans nearly 200,000 distinct CDR3 sequences, about two thirds being singletons. The material sequenced was peripheral blood. Source of these receptors: a woman aged 60-70 years with primary liver carcinoma and hepatitis B virus infection.

As to this clonotype: A junction end diverges from the germline sequence, so it may reflect a read error. The chain uses TRBV4-3 and TRBJ2-5; 11 bases are a match to TRBD2. CDR3 length: 17 amino acids. Germline V lookup: CDR1 LGHNA, CDR2 YSLEER. The CDR3 nucleotides read TGCGCCAACAGCCAAGCGGCTAGCGGGAGGACTGGTGAGACCCAGTACTTC. Residues: CANSQAASGRTGETQYF.

Points on this clonotype: This likely comes from a read error, as the CDR3 has no conserved phenylalanine or tryptophan at its end. The V gene is TRBV29-1, the J gene TRBJ2-7; D perhaps matches TRBD2 (5 bases). The CDR3 consists of 14 residues. Germline lookup yields CDR1 SQVTM and CDR2 ANQGSEA. The CDR3 region has the DNA TGCAGGGTGGCTGGGATAGCGAGAACCTACGAGCAGTACCTC. Translating it yields CRVAGIARTYEQYL.

In this sample, this clonotype turned up once. Since the CDR3 does not end with the conserved phenylalanine or tryptophan, this likely comes from a read error. This chain uses TRBV11-2 with TRBJ2-4, with a tentative D call TRBD1 (5 bases). Germline assignment: CDR1 SGHAT and CDR2 FQNNGV. This CDR3 region has 13 residues. Deletions cut 8 bases from V and 6 bases from J, with 14 bases between. In DNA form, the CDR3 reads TGTGCCAGCGGGCAGGGCCTCAGAAACATTCAGTACCTC. Protein sequence: CASGQGLRNIQYL.

On this clonotype: A much larger clonotype is one base distant, so this may be a read error. The gene calls are TRBV12-3 or TRBV12-4 and TRBJ2-2, with D perhaps assigned TRBD1 or TRBD2 (6 bases each). The CDR3 contains 14 residues. Written as DNA, the CDR3 is TGTGCCAACAGTTTAGGGGGGTCGGCCGGGGAGCTGTTTTTT. It is translated as CANSLGGSAGELFF.

This clonotype was detected ten times or more. The chain employs TRBV29-1 and TRBJ2-5; D remains unclear. The CDR3 runs to 11 residues. Trimming removed 2 bases from V and 9 bases from J, with 10 bases in between. CDR1 is SQVTM, CDR2 ANQGSEA, per germline. As DNA, the CDR3 is TGCAGCGTTGAATGGGGTCGATCCCAGTACTTC. This encodes CSVEWGRSQYF. Looking up the rest from reference TRBV29-1 and TRBJ2-5 gives the full variable domain: SAVISQKPSRDICQRGTSLTIQCQVDSQVTMMFWYRQQPGQSLTLIATANQGSEATYESGFVIDKFPISRPNLTFSTLTVSNMSPEDSSIYLCSVEWGRSQYFGPGTRLLVL.

The gene calls are TRBV7-7 and TRBJ2-3; tentative D call: TRBD2 (6 bases). Germline values: CDR1 SSHAT, CDR2 FNYEAQ (reference sequence). The CDR3 spans 14 residues. The DNA for the CDR3 is TGTGCTAGCGGCCCCTCCCGACAGACAGATACGCAGTATTTT. Protein product: CASGPSRQTDTQYF.

As for this clonotype: A read error may account for a junction end that differs from germline. This sequence joins TRBV4-2 and TRBJ2-7, with 14 positions matching TRBD2. The germline CDR1 and CDR2 sequences are LGHNA and YNFKEQ. This CDR3 has 15 amino acids. The CDR3 region has the DNA TGTGCCAACAGCCTGGGACTAGCGGGAGCCATCGAGCAGTACTTC. Translating it yields CANSLGLAGAIEQYF.

As concerns this clonotype: The junction shows a germline mismatch at one end, possibly a read error. This sequence joins TRBV11-3 and TRBJ2-3, with TRBD2 matching 8 bases. The germline V gene has CDR1 SGHNT and CDR2 YENEEA. CDR3 size: 15 residues. The CDR3 reads CTSSPGTSDTDTQYF. The CDR3 bases are TGTACCAGCAGCCCAGGGACTAGTGACACAGATACGCAGTATTTT.

This clonotype was recorded at least ten times. J is TRBJ2-7 and V is TRBV29-1; a possible D gene is TRBD2 (5 bases). CDR1 is SQVTM and CDR2 is ANQGSEA in the germline V gene. This CDR3 contains 13 residues. V gave up 3 bases and J gave up 9 bases, with 18 bases separating them. The CDR3 region is CSVDRAEGSGQYF. The CDR3 DNA follows: TGCAGCGTTGACCGGGCAGAGGGATCGGGGCAGTACTTC.

This clonotype has a handful of counts. Since no conserved phenylalanine or tryptophan closes the CDR3, a read error is the likely cause. The rearrangement joins TRBV12-3 or TRBV12-4 to TRBJ2-7, with D perhaps given as TRBD1 or TRBD2 (5 bases each). V gave up 1 base and J gave up 7 bases, with 11 bases separating them. This CDR3 contains 13 residues. The CDR3 DNA is TGTGCCAGCAGTTTAGGGGGGAGAAGGGAGCAGTACTTA. It is translated as CASSLGGRREQYL.